Below, 21 T cell receptor beta chains from the same sample are listed, as sequenced in a study of beta chain features in type 1 diabetes. Expressed TCRB transcripts were sequenced because the entire RNA isolate underwent reverse transcription. Clones were read by immunoSEQ multiplex PCR, and TCRdb kept only the in-frame ones, dropping some. The sample yields about 120,000 clones, approximately 16% seen once. Notes on the study in general: Shorter TCRB CDR3s, moderately but significantly so, marked every one of the four CD4+ subsets in Type 1 diabetes patients.

What these receptors recognize is not known. The sequenced material came from central memory CD4+ T cells from blood. All receptors come from a man in his thirties or forties with type 1 diabetes.

V usage is TRBV30 and J usage is TRBJ2-1; D is uncertain. The germline V and J ends were trimmed by 0 bases and 8 bases, with 8 bases remaining between them. The germline V gene encodes CDR1 GTSNPN and CDR2 SVGIG (reference sequence). This CDR3 comprises 12 residues. The CDR3 DNA follows: TGTGCCTGGAGTGTGGGTGGGTATGAGCAGTTCTTC. This sequence encodes CAWSVGGYEQFF.

The V gene is TRBV30, the J gene TRBJ2-3; D may be TRBD2 (6 bases). Trimming took 3 bases from V and 7 from J, leaving 8 bases between them. Germline CDR1 and CDR2: GTSNPN and SVGIG (reference sequence). CDR3 size: 11 residues. CDR3 sequence (DNA): TGTGCCTGGAGCGCGGGATATACGCAGTATTTT. Translation gives CAWSAGYTQYF.

The sample holds one count of this clone. The rearrangement joins TRBV29-1 to TRBJ2-1, with D tentatively TRBD2 (7 bases). The CDR3 has 15 residues. The germline V gene has CDR1 SQVTM and CDR2 ANQGSEA. V was trimmed by 4 bases and J by 4 bases, leaving 17 bases between them. CDR3 nucleotides: TGCAGCGTTGGGGCCGGGGGGCCTCCGTACAATGAGCAGTTCTTC. It translates to CSVGAGGPPYNEQFF.

This clone has a handful of counts. The genes are TRBV6-6 and TRBJ2-7; D gene ambiguous. The V gene lost 2 bases and the J gene lost 0 bases, with 11 bases spanning the gap. This CDR3 region has 15 residues. Germline loops: CDR1 MNHNY, CDR2 SVGAGI (reference sequence). The chain's CDR3 is CASSYEQTSSYEQYF. The CDR3 bases are TGTGCCAGCAGTTACGAACAGACCAGCTCCTACGAGCAGTACTTC.

CDR3 loop: CSVAGQVRPTAEAFF. The CDR3 DNA reads as TGCAGCGTGGCGGGACAGGTACGTCCTACGGCTGAAGCTTTCTTT. The chain recombines TRBV29-1 with TRBJ1-1; 8 positions agree with TRBD1. The germline gives CDR1 SQVTM, CDR2 ANQGSEA. The CDR3 spans 15 residues. V was clipped by 6 bases and J by 6 bases; unmatched bases: 15.

V gene TRBV29-1 combines with J gene TRBJ2-5, with D perhaps given as TRBD1 or TRBD2 (6 bases each). Trimming pared 7 bases from V and 1 base from J, leaving 13 bases between. Germline V gives CDR1 SQVTM, CDR2 ANQGSEA. The CDR3 covers 13 residues. The DNA of the CDR3 is TGCAGCGACCGCCGGGGGCCCCAAGAGACCCAGTACTTC. This codes for CSDRRGPQETQYF.

Only a few counts were recorded for this clone. The chain's CDR3 is CASSQTGANQPQHF. CDR3 bases: TGTGCCAGCTCACAGACAGGGGCCAATCAGCCCCAGCATTTT. V is TRBV18 and J is TRBJ1-5; TRBD1 matches 8 bases. CDR1 KGHSH and CDR2 LQKENI come from the germline V gene. The CDR3 spans 14 residues. J was trimmed by 3 bases and V by 4 bases; bases with no gene match: 2.

This sequence joins TRBV6-1 and TRBJ1-1; TRBD1 aligns across 9 bases. Trimming took 2 bases from V and 5 from J; bases not matched to a gene: 3. Germline values: CDR1 MNHNS, CDR2 SASEGT. The CDR3 runs 14 residues. CDR3 DNA: TGTGCCAGCAGTGAAACAGGGGGCCGAACTGAAGCTTTCTTT. Translation gives CASSETGGRTEAFF.

In its sample, this clone was seen a few times. V and J are TRBV19 and TRBJ2-5; the match to TRBD1 covers 7 bases. Germline CDR1 reads LNHDA; CDR2 reads SQIVND (reference sequence). CDR3 length: 14 residues. V gave up 6 bases and J gave up 1 base; unmatched junction bases: 5. CDR3 DNA: TGTGCCAGTAGCCAAGACAGGGTCCAAGAGACCCAGTACTTC. This encodes CASSQDRVQETQYF. The variable domain in full, with the rest retrieved from reference TRBV19 and TRBJ2-5, is DGGITQSPKYLFRKEGQNVTLSCEQNLNHDAMYWYRQDPGQGLRLIYYSQIVNDFQKGDIAEGYSVSREKKESFPLTVTSAQKNPTAFYLCASSQDRVQETQYFGPGTRLLVL.

This clone was recorded many times. The J gene is TRBJ1-4, the V gene TRBV5-6; D might be TRBD1 (5 bases). V was cut by 0 bases and J by 7 bases, with 7 bases left in between. The germline V gene has CDR1 SGHDT and CDR2 YYEEEE. The CDR3 is 13 amino acids. The CDR3 sequence is CASSLDGGEKLFF. The DNA for the CDR3 is TGTGCCAGCAGCTTGGACGGGGGTGAAAAACTGTTTTTT.

This clone was counted at least ten times. The J gene is TRBJ2-2, the V gene TRBV7-9; TRBD2 aligns across 9 bases. The CDR3 runs 19 residues. CDR1 and CDR2 (germline): SEHNR, FQNEAQ (reference sequence). J gave up 1 base and V 2 bases, and 11 bases lay outside the gene matches. The CDR3 reads CASSLSLLAGPLNTGELFF. CDR3 bases: TGTGCCAGCAGCTTATCTCTCCTAGCGGGGCCCCTGAACACCGGGGAGCTGTTTTTT.

There are a few counts of this clone. The rearrangement joins TRBV4-2 to TRBJ2-3; TRBD2 matches 8 bases. The germline CDR1 and CDR2 sequences are LGHNA and YNFKEQ. The junction had 10 bases not matched to a gene; V was cut back by 4 bases and J by 7 bases. The CDR3 is 15 residues long. The CDR3 sequence: CASSPESGGSYTQYF. Written as DNA, the CDR3 is TGTGCCAGCAGCCCAGAGAGCGGGGGTTCCTATACGCAGTATTTT.

The DNA for the CDR3 is TGTGCCAGTAGTCAACAACTAGCGGGTCGCACAGATACGCAGTATTTT. This translates into CASSQQLAGRTDTQYF. The chain is built from TRBV19 and TRBJ2-3; TRBD2 agrees at 9 bases. V shed 5 bases and J 1 base; nucleotides not matched to a gene: 7. This CDR3 region has 16 residues. Germline V gives CDR1 LNHDA, CDR2 SQIVND (reference sequence).

At least ten counts were recorded for this clone. This chain joins TRBV4-2 and TRBJ2-1, with D possibly TRBD2 on 6 matching bases. This CDR3 has 16 amino acids. Germline V lookup: CDR1 LGHNA, CDR2 YNFKEQ. V lost 0 bases to trimming and J lost 4 bases, with 13 bases between them. Here the CDR3 DNA reads TGTGCCAGCAGCCAAGAAGGGGTAGCGGTATACAATGAGCAGTTCTTC. Protein sequence: CASSQEGVAVYNEQFF.

This sequence joins TRBV7-3 and TRBJ2-7; the match to TRBD1 covers 11 bases. The V and J ends lost 5 bases and 5 bases, in that order; junction bases with no gene match: 8. This CDR3 contains 15 residues. Germline V CDR1 and CDR2: SGHTA, FQGTGA. The CDR3 nucleotides are TGTGCCAGCAGCGCCGGGACAGGGGGAACGCACGAGCAGTACTTC. Translating gives CASSAGTGGTHEQYF.

This clone was observed a handful of times. This chain connects TRBV7-2 to TRBJ2-2; tentatively, D is TRBD2 (6 bases). There are 16 residues in the CDR3. The V end was cut by 5 bases, the J end by 2 bases, with 15 bases between. Germline V gives CDR1 SGHTA, CDR2 FQGNSA. CDR3 in amino acids: CASSLTAGRNTGELFF. The CDR3 nucleotides read TGTGCCAGCAGCCTTACAGCGGGCCGAAACACCGGGGAGCTGTTTTTT.

The V and J genes are TRBV7-2 and TRBJ1-4; no reliable D call. Germline CDR1 and CDR2: SGHTA and FQGNSA. V was pared by 10 bases and J by 1 base, with 13 bases between. The CDR3 extends over 14 amino acids. This CDR3 reads CATRRGRTNEKLFF. CDR3 DNA: TGTGCCACCAGGAGAGGGAGAACTAATGAAAAACTGTTTTTT.

The CDR3 reads CASSPRQGAYEQYF. Here the CDR3 DNA reads TGTGCCAGCAGCCCCCGACAGGGGGCCTACGAGCAGTACTTC. This chain joins TRBV5-6 and TRBJ2-7; 9 bases match TRBD1. The J segment lost 2 bases and the V segment lost 4 bases, leaving 4 bases of the junction unmatched. The V gene's germline CDR1 is SGHDT and CDR2 YYEEEE. The CDR3 is 14 amino acids.

This sequence joins TRBV6-5 and TRBJ2-3; the D is unclear. The CDR3 is 15 amino acids. Germline lookup yields CDR1 MNHEY and CDR2 SVGAGI. V shed 5 bases and J shed 0 bases, with 12 bases lying between them. For the CDR3, the DNA is TGTGCCAGCAGTCTTCGGGCTGGGAGCACAGATACGCAGTATTTT. The encoded protein is CASSLRAGSTDTQYF.

The chain carries TRBV29-1 and TRBJ2-7; the D gene could be TRBD1 or TRBD2 (5 bases each). Per the germline V gene, CDR1 is SQVTM and CDR2 is ANQGSEA. CDR3 size: 13 residues. Trimming cost V 7 bases and J 1 base, with 14 bases left between them. CDR3 residues: CSAGTALSYEQYF. DNA for the CDR3: TGCAGCGCCGGGACGGCGCTTTCCTACGAGCAGTACTTC.

This clone has just a few counts. This chain connects TRBV7-2 to TRBJ2-7; 7 bases align to TRBD2. The CDR3 consists of 13 residues. Germline trimming cut 4 bases from V and 2 bases from J; bases unmatched to any gene: 2. Germline loops: CDR1 SGHTA, CDR2 FQGNSA. CDR3 in DNA: TGTGCCAGCAGCTCGGGACTAACCTACGAGCAGTACTTC. Translated, it gives CASSSGLTYEQYF.